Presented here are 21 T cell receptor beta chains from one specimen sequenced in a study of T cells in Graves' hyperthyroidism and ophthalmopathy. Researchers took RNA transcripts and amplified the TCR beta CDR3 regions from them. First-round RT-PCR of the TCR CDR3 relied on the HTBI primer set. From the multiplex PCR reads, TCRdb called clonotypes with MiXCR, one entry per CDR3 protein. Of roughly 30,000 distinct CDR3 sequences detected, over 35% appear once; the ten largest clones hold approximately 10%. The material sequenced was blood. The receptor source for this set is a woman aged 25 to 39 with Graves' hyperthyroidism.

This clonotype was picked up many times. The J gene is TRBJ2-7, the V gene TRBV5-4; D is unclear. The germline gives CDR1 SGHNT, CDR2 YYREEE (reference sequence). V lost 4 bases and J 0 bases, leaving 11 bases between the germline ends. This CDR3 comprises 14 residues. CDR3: CASSPGPGSYEQYF. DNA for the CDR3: TGTGCCAGCAGCCCCGGACCTGGCTCCTACGAGCAGTACTTC.

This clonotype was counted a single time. CDR3 sequence: CSVDPSHSTDTQYF. The CDR3 region has the DNA TGCAGCGTTGATCCTTCCCACTCCACAGATACGCAGTATTTT. The genes are TRBV29-1 and TRBJ2-3; D is unresolved. V was pared by 3 bases and J by 2 bases, with 12 bases between. This CDR3 is built from 14 residues. Germline V gene lookup returns CDR1 SQVTM and CDR2 ANQGSEA.

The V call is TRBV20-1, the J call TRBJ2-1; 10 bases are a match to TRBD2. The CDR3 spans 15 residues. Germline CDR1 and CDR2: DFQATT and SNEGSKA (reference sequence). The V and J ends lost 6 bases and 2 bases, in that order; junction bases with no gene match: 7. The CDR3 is CSAPGLAGAYNEQFF. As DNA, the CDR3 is TGCAGTGCCCCAGGGCTAGCGGGAGCCTACAATGAGCAGTTCTTC.

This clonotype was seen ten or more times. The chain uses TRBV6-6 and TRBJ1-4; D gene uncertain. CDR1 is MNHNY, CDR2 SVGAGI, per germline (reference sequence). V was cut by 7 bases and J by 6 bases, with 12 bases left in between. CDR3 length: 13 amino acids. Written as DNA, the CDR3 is TGTGCCAGCATCCGGGATCGGGATGAAAAACTGTTTTTT. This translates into CASIRDRDEKLFF.

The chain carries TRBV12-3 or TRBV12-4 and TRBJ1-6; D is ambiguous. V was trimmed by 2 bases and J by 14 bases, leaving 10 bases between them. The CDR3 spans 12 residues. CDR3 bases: TGTGCCAGCAGTTTACCCCGATCGGCCCTCCACTTT. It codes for CASSLPRSALHF.

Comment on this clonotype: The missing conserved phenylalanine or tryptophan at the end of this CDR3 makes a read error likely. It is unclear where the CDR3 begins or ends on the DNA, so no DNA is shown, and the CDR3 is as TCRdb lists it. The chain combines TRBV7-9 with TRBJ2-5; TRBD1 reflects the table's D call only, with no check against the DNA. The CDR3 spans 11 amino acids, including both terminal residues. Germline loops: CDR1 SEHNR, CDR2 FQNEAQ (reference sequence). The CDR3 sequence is CASSFRGNQEA.

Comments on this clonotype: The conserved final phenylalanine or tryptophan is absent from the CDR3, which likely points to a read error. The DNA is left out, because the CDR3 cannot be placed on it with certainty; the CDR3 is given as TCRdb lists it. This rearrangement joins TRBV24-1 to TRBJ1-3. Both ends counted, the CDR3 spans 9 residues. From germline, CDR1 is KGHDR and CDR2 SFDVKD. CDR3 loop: CATSDALLA.

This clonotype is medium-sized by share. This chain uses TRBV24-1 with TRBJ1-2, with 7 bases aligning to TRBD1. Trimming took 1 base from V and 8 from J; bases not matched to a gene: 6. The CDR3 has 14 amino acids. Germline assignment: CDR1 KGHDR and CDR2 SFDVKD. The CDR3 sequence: CATSDFRQGGGYTF. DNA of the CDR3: TGTGCCACCAGTGATTTTCGACAGGGAGGAGGCTACACCTTC.

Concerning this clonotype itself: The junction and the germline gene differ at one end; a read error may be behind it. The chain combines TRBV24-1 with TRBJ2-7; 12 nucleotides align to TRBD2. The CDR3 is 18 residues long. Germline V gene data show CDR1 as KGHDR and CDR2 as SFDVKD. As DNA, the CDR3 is TGTGCTACCAGTGAAACCGGGACTAGCGGGTCCGTCTCCTACGAGCAGTACTTC. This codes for CATSETGTSGSVSYEQYF.

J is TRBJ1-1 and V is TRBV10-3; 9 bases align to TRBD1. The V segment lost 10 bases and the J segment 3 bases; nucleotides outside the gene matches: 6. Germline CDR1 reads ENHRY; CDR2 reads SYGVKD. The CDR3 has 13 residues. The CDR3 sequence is CATTGGWDTEAFF. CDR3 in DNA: TGTGCCACAACAGGGGGCTGGGACACTGAAGCTTTCTTT.

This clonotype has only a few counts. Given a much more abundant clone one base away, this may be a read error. This CDR3 is CASSPQVRDSQETQYF. The CDR3 region has the DNA TGTGCCAGCAGCCCTCAAGTTCGGGACAGCCAAGAGACCCAGTACTTC. The gene calls are TRBV5-4 and TRBJ2-5, with 7 bases fitting TRBD1. Germline V gives CDR1 SGHNT, CDR2 YYREEE (reference sequence). After removal of 4 bases from V and 1 base from J, the junction contained 10 bases not matched to a gene. This CDR3 contains 16 residues.

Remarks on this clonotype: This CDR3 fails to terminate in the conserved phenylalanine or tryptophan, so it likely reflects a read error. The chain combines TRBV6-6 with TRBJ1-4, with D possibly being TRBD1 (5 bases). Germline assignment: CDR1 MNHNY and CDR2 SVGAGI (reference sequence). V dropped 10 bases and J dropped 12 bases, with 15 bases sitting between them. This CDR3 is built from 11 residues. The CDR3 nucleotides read TGTGCCACCTCATTAGGGGAAGAACTGTTTTCT. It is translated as CATSLGEELFS.

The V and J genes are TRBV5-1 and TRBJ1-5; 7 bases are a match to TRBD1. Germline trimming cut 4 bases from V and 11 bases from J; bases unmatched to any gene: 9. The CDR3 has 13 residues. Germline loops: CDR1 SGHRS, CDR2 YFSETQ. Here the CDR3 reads CASSRNRGETQHF. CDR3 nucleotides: TGCGCCAGCAGCCGAAACAGGGGAGAGACCCAGCATTTT.

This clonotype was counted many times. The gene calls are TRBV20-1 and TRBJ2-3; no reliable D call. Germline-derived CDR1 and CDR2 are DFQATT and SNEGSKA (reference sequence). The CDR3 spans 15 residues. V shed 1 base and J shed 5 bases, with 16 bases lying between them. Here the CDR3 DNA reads TGCAGTGCTAGAGGTGGCGGTCCCAGTCGAGATACGCAGTATTTT. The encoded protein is CSARGGGPSRDTQYF.

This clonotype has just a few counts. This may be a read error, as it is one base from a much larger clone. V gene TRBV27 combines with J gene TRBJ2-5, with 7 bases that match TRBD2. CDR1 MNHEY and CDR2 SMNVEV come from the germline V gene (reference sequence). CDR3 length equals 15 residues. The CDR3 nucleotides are TGTACCAGCAGTCCCCGGACTAGGGACCAAGAGACCCAGTACTTC. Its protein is CTSSPRTRDQETQYF.

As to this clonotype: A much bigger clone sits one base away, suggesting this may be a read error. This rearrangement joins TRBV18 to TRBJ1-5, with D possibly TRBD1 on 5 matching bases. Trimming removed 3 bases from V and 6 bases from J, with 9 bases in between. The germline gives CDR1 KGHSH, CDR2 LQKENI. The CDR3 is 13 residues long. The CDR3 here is CASSPADSQPQHF. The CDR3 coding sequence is TGTGCCAGCTCACCTGCAGACAGTCAGCCCCAGCATTTT.

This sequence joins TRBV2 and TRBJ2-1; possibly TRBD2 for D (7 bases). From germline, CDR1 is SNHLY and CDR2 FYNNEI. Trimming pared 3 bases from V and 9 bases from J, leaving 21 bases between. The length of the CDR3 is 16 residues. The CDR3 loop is CASSEGVGGRLSEQFF. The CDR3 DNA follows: TGTGCCAGCAGTGAGGGGGTGGGGGGGCGCCTTAGTGAGCAGTTCTTC. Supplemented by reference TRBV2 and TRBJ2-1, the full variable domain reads EPEVTQTPSHQVTQMGQEVILRCVPISNHLYFYWYRQILGQKVEFLVSFYNNEISEKSEIFDDQFSVERPDGSNFTLKIRSTKLEDSAMYFCASSEGVGGRLSEQFFGPGTRLTVL.

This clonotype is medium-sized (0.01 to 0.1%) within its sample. The CDR3 sequence is CAIRKGVNYGYTF. For the CDR3, the DNA is TGTGCCATCAGGAAAGGGGTTAACTATGGCTACACCTTC. This chain connects TRBV10-3 to TRBJ1-2, with a tentative D call TRBD1 (5 bases). The V end lost 6 bases, the J end lost 1 base, and 9 bases lay between the germline ends. Germline loops: CDR1 ENHRY, CDR2 SYGVKD. The CDR3 covers 13 residues.

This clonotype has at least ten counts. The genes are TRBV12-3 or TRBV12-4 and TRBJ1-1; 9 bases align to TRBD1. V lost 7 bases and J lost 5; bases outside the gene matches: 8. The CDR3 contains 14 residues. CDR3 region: CASKPRDRVTEAFF. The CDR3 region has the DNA TGTGCCAGCAAACCCCGGGACAGGGTAACTGAAGCTTTCTTT.

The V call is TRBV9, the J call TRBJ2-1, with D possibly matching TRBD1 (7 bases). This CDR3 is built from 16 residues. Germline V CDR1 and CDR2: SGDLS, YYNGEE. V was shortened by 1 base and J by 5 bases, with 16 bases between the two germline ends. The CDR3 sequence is CASSVRGDSGHNEQFF. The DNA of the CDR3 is TGTGCCAGCAGCGTAAGGGGGGACAGTGGGCACAATGAGCAGTTCTTC.

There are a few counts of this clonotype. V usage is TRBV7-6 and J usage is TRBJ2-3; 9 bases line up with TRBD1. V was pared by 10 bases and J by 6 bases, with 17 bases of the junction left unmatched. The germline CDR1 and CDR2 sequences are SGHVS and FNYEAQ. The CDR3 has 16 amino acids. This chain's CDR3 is CATSDPGQGPRDTQYF. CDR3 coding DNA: TGTGCCACCAGTGACCCGGGACAGGGTCCGAGGGATACGCAGTATTTT.